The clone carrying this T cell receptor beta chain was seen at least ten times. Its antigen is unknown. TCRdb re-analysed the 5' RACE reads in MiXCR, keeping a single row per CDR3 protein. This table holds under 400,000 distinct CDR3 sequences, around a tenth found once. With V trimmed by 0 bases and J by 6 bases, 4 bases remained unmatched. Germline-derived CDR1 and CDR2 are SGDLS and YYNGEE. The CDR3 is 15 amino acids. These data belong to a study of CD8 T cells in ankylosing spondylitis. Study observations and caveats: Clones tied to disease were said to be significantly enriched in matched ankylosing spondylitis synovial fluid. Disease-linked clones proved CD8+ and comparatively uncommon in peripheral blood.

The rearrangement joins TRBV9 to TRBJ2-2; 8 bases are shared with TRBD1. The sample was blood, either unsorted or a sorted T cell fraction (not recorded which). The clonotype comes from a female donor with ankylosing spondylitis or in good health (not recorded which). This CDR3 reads CASSVAPTGAGELFF. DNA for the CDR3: TGTGCCAGCAGCGTAGCCCCGACAGGGGCCGGGGAGCTGTTTTTT. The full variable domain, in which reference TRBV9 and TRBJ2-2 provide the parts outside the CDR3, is DSGVTQTPKHLITATGQRVTLRCSPRSGDLSVYWYQQSLDQGLQFLIQYYNGEERAKGNILERFSAQQFPDLHSELNLSSLELGDSALYFCASSVAPTGAGELFFGEGSRLTVL.